This is a list of T cell receptor beta chains from one sample in a study of T-cell reconstitution after alpha-beta-depleted transplantation in children. TCRdb reprocessed the PCR reads with MiXCR, giving one entry per CDR3 protein. The repertoire holds about 140,000 distinct CDR3 sequences, with about 9% as singletons. The sample in question was PBMCs, mostly from graft donor cells, obtained 180 days after TCRalphabeta/CD19-depleted stem cell transplant. Receptors originate from a female patient aged 2-10 years who had a stem cell transplant for congenital amegakaryocytic thrombocytopenia, so the T cells may come from the graft donor. CDR3s include the opening cysteine and the closing phenylalanine or tryptophan. Fields, in order: CDR3 protein, CDR3 DNA, D gene, clone size, J gene, V gene. The D gene is left open where the match is weak. The size entry is marked missing in some rows and otherwise reads once, few, many or a size class.

cdr3_aa: CSADRHGLNTEAFF
cdr3_nt: TGCAGTGCCGACCGACATGGACTAAACACTGAAGCTTTCTTT
d_call: NA
clone_size: once
j_call: TRBJ1-1
v_call: TRBV20-1

cdr3_aa: CASSPSPMNYGYTF
cdr3_nt: TGTGCCAGCAGCCCAAGCCCCATGAACTATGGCTACACCTTC
d_call: NA
clone_size: few
j_call: TRBJ1-2
v_call: TRBV7-9

cdr3_aa: CASSYSGFKNTEAFF
cdr3_nt: TGTGCCAGCAGTTACTCAGGGTTCAAGAACACTGAAGCTTTCTTT
d_call: NA
clone_size: many
j_call: TRBJ1-1
v_call: TRBV6-5

cdr3_aa: CASSFSRQRNQPQHF
cdr3_nt: TGTGCCAGCAGTTTTTCTCGCCAGAGGAATCAGCCCCAGCATTTT
d_call: NA
clone_size: many
j_call: TRBJ1-5
v_call: TRBV28

cdr3_aa: CASSQVRGLHEQYF
cdr3_nt: TGCGCCAGCAGCCAAGTCCGGGGGCTCCACGAGCAGTACTTC
d_call: NA
clone_size: many
j_call: TRBJ2-7
v_call: TRBV4-3

cdr3_aa: CASSYGHVSSANYGYTF
cdr3_nt: TGCGCCAGCAGCTACGGACACGTATCTAGTGCTAACTATGGCTACACCTTC
d_call: NA
clone_size: many
j_call: TRBJ1-2
v_call: TRBV5-1

cdr3_aa: CASSPDGLVADEQYF
cdr3_nt: TGTGCCAGCAGCCCAGACGGACTAGTTGCGGACGAGCAGTACTTC
d_call: TRBD2
clone_size: many
j_call: TRBJ2-7
v_call: TRBV28

cdr3_aa: CASSRGGADTDTQYF
cdr3_nt: TGTGCCAGCAGCCGCGGGGGGGCCGACACAGATACGCAGTATTTT
d_call: TRBD2
clone_size: many
j_call: TRBJ2-3
v_call: TRBV12-3/TRBV12-4

cdr3_aa: CASSLAGQGGSYEQYF
cdr3_nt: TGTGCCAGCAGCTTAGCGGGACAGGGGGGATCCTACGAGCAGTACTTC
d_call: TRBD1
clone_size: few
j_call: TRBJ2-7
v_call: TRBV7-6

cdr3_aa: CASSGHGQKNIQYF
cdr3_nt: TGTGCCAGCAGTGGACATGGACAGAAAAACATTCAGTACTTC
d_call: NA
clone_size: many
j_call: TRBJ2-4
v_call: TRBV27

cdr3_aa: CASGRQGGLNEKLFF
cdr3_nt: TGTGCCAGCGGCCGCCAAGGGGGACTTAATGAAAAACTGTTTTTT
d_call: NA
clone_size: many
j_call: TRBJ1-4
v_call: TRBV7-8

cdr3_aa: CASSPSQDSSNQPQHF
cdr3_nt: TGTGCCAGCAGCCCCTCCCAAGACAGCAGCAATCAGCCCCAGCATTTT
d_call: NA
clone_size: many
j_call: TRBJ1-5
v_call: TRBV21-1

cdr3_aa: CASSRDASSYNEQFF
cdr3_nt: TGTGCCAGCAGCCGGGACGCGAGCTCCTACAATGAGCAGTTCTTC
d_call: NA
clone_size: many
j_call: TRBJ2-1
v_call: TRBV3-1

cdr3_aa: CASSLRGRVTGANGLTF
cdr3_nt: TGCGCCAGCAGCTTGAGGGGTCGGGTGACTGGGGCCAACGGCCTGACTTTC
d_call: NA
clone_size: few
j_call: TRBJ2-6
v_call: TRBV5-1

cdr3_aa: CSVVGPGKSTDTQYF
cdr3_nt: TGCAGCGTTGTCGGGCCGGGGAAATCTACAGATACGCAGTATTTT
d_call: NA
clone_size: many
j_call: TRBJ2-3
v_call: TRBV29-1

cdr3_aa: CASSLDRTLKTQYF
cdr3_nt: TGTGCCAGCAGCTTGGACAGGACCTTGAAGACCCAGTACTTC
d_call: TRBD1
clone_size: many
j_call: TRBJ2-5
v_call: TRBV13

cdr3_aa: CASSVRAGANGLTF
cdr3_nt: TGTGCCAGCAGTGTTCGGGCTGGGGCCAACGGCCTGACTTTC
d_call: NA
clone_size: many
j_call: TRBJ2-6
v_call: TRBV2

cdr3_aa: CASSQAQGTTYEQYF
cdr3_nt: TGCGCCAGCAGCCAAGCCCAGGGTACGACCTACGAGCAGTACTTC
d_call: NA
clone_size: many
j_call: TRBJ2-7
v_call: TRBV4-3

cdr3_aa: CSARGTRQPYNEQFF
cdr3_nt: TGCAGTGCCCGAGGGACCCGTCAACCCTACAATGAGCAGTTCTTC
d_call: NA
clone_size: NA
j_call: TRBJ2-1
v_call: TRBV20-1

cdr3_aa: CASSGRDSAYEQYF
cdr3_nt: TGTGCCAGTAGTGGGCGGGACAGCGCCTACGAGCAGTACTTC
d_call: NA
clone_size: NA
j_call: TRBJ2-7
v_call: TRBV19

cdr3_aa: CASSLTTNSGNTIYF
cdr3_nt: TGTGCCAGCAGCTTAACGACGAACTCTGGAAACACCATATATTTT
d_call: NA
clone_size: many
j_call: TRBJ1-3
v_call: TRBV7-2

cdr3_aa: CSAGGVNTEAFF
cdr3_nt: TGCAGCGCTGGGGGTGTGAACACTGAAGCTTTCTTT
d_call: NA
clone_size: many
j_call: TRBJ1-1
v_call: TRBV29-1

cdr3_aa: CASSLMGTHSYGYTF
cdr3_nt: TGTGCCAGCAGTTTGATGGGCACACATTCATATGGCTACACCTTC
d_call: NA
clone_size: NA
j_call: TRBJ1-2
v_call: TRBV12-3/TRBV12-4

cdr3_aa: CSVEGASGREWEQYF
cdr3_nt: TGCAGCGTTGAAGGAGCGAGCGGGAGGGAGTGGGAGCAGTACTTC
d_call: TRBD2
clone_size: many
j_call: TRBJ2-7
v_call: TRBV29-1

cdr3_aa: CSAPRPFSGSYEQYF
cdr3_nt: TGCAGTGCTCCTCGTCCCTTTAGCGGGAGCTACGAGCAGTACTTC
d_call: TRBD2
clone_size: many
j_call: TRBJ2-7
v_call: TRBV20-1

cdr3_aa: CASSRAGITGELFF
cdr3_nt: TGTGCCAGCAGTCGGGCAGGGATCACCGGGGAGCTGTTTTTT
d_call: NA
clone_size: many
j_call: TRBJ2-2
v_call: TRBV7-3

cdr3_aa: CASSLGGSLGANEQFF
cdr3_nt: TGTGCCAGCAGTTTAGGCGGCTCCCTGGGGGCCAATGAGCAGTTCTTC
d_call: NA
clone_size: NA
j_call: TRBJ2-1
v_call: TRBV28

cdr3_aa: CSATETGNTGELFF
cdr3_nt: TGCAGTGCTACCGAAACAGGGAACACCGGGGAGCTGTTTTTT
d_call: NA
clone_size: few
j_call: TRBJ2-2
v_call: TRBV20-1

cdr3_aa: CASSLGTDSNQPQHF
cdr3_nt: TGCGCCAGCAGCTTGGGGACGGATAGCAATCAGCCCCAGCATTTT
d_call: NA
clone_size: many
j_call: TRBJ1-5
v_call: TRBV5-1

cdr3_aa: CSARDRYQETQYF
cdr3_nt: TGCAGTGCTAGAGACAGGTACCAAGAGACCCAGTACTTC
d_call: NA
clone_size: few
j_call: TRBJ2-5
v_call: TRBV20-1

cdr3_aa: CASSLNRQTGELFF
cdr3_nt: TGCGCCAGCAGCCTGAACCGACAGACCGGGGAGCTGTTTTTT
d_call: NA
clone_size: few
j_call: TRBJ2-2
v_call: TRBV5-1